Listed below are T cell receptor beta chains from one sample, sequenced in a study of cytomegalovirus exposure and HLA in healthy donors. The data were produced by immunoSEQ multiplex PCR, yet TCRdb's version contains in-frame clones alone and is incomplete. The sample data list 180,000 or so clones. The sample taken for sequencing was PBMCs. The receptors originated from a woman under 30 in good health and CMV-seropositive. Each CDR3 is given with its conserved first and last residue. The order of the fields is V gene, CDR3 length, CDR3 protein.

V gene: TRBV4-1
CDR3 length: 14
CDR3 protein: CASSQDGLRYGYTF

V gene: TRBV5-4
CDR3 length: 18
CDR3 protein: CASSRPGTGTKGTGELFF

V gene: TRBV4-2
CDR3 length: 16
CDR3 protein: CASSQDLAGGSYGYTF

V gene: TRBV6-5
CDR3 length: 13
CDR3 protein: CASSSQGGETQYF

V gene: TRBV5-1
CDR3 length: 13
CDR3 protein: CASTAGNSDTQYF

V gene: TRBV6-1
CDR3 length: 18
CDR3 protein: CASRETGTLESYNSPLHF

V gene: TRBV5-1
CDR3 length: 14
CDR3 protein: CASSLNRGRYEQYF

V gene: TRBV10-3
CDR3 length: 15
CDR3 protein: CAIRSGLADGETQYF

V gene: TRBV10-3
CDR3 length: 15
CDR3 protein: CAISDYGGFNSPLHF

V gene: TRBV4-3
CDR3 length: 15
CDR3 protein: CASSQDFPQDYEQYF

V gene: TRBV7-9
CDR3 length: 13
CDR3 protein: CASSLGARERAFF

V gene: TRBV25-1
CDR3 length: 13
CDR3 protein: CASRGQASYEQYF

V gene: TRBV11-3
CDR3 length: 19
CDR3 protein: CASSRTALGEGGGTDTQYF

V gene: TRBV5-1
CDR3 length: 16
CDR3 protein: CASTPLGQKNTGELFF

V gene: TRBV19
CDR3 length: 15
CDR3 protein: CASSIVETGLAEQYF

V gene: TRBV7-9
CDR3 length: 16
CDR3 protein: CASSLSYSRDTGELFF

V gene: TRBV6-1
CDR3 length: 13
CDR3 protein: CASSLTGTGELFF

V gene: TRBV7-2
CDR3 length: 15
CDR3 protein: CASSLASGRTDTQYF

V gene: TRBV7-3
CDR3 length: 13
CDR3 protein: CASSSWTGGEQYF

V gene: TRBV30
CDR3 length: 14
CDR3 protein: CAWSFNPQGNGYTF

V gene: TRBV2
CDR3 length: 15
CDR3 protein: CASSEGRGWSTEAFF

V gene: TRBV6-5
CDR3 length: 16
CDR3 protein: CASSYGLAGGADTQYF

V gene: TRBV6-1
CDR3 length: 19
CDR3 protein: CASSEVLLATNLNTGELFF

V gene: TRBV12-5
CDR3 length: 18
CDR3 protein: CASGSVTGALFSGNTIYF

V gene: TRBV23-1
CDR3 length: 18
CDR3 protein: CASSQGTGGDAPTYEQYF

V gene: TRBV7-9
CDR3 length: 12
CDR3 protein: CASIGDRRELFF

V gene: TRBV7-9
CDR3 length: 13
CDR3 protein: CASTRTDAKEAFF

V gene: TRBV10-1
CDR3 length: 16
CDR3 protein: CASSERLAGPYNEQFF

V gene: TRBV29-1
CDR3 length: 11
CDR3 protein: CSGTSSHEQYF

V gene: TRBV12-5
CDR3 length: 18
CDR3 protein: CASGLTDETSGVSYEQYF

V gene: TRBV5-4
CDR3 length: 16
CDR3 protein: CASSSPGTSGSYEQYF

V gene: TRBV2
CDR3 length: 13
CDR3 protein: CASTVGGPETQYF

V gene: TRBV9
CDR3 length: 16
CDR3 protein: CASSVGSGGARETQYF

V gene: TRBV18
CDR3 length: 15
CDR3 protein: CASSPPRGRGNTIYF

V gene: TRBV28
CDR3 length: 15
CDR3 protein: CASTPTGGLSYGYTF